This TCR beta chain was sequenced during a study of T cell repertoires in cytomegalovirus infection. The V gene end was trimmed by 4 bases and the J gene end by 4 bases; junction bases not matched to a gene: 3. Germline V gene data show CDR1 as SGHTA and CDR2 as FQGNSA. The CDR3 is 14 residues long. One entry per CDR3 protein, called by TCRdb with MiXCR from the reads. Among some 280,000 distinct CDR3 sequences listed, approximately 13% were seen once. This clonotype was recorded at least ten times. The J gene is TRBJ2-5, the V gene TRBV7-2; 10 bases fit TRBD1. This TCR was recovered from a human donor in good health (CMV status not recorded). Some clones in this sample may be carry-over from other donors' samples. What was sequenced was PBMCs. DNA of the CDR3: TGTGCCAGCAGCTCGCGGACAGGGGGAGAGACCCAGTACTTC. Its protein product is CASSSRTGGETQYF. Full variable domain (rest looked up from reference TRBV7-2 and TRBJ2-5): GAGVSQSPSNKVTEKGKDVELRCDPISGHTALYWYRQSLGQGLEFLIYFQGNSAPDKSGLPSDRFSAERTGGSVSTLTIQRTQQEDSAVYLCASSSRTGGETQYFGPGTRLLVL.